This entry lists 32 T cell receptor beta chains sequenced from one sample in a study of blood T cell repertoires in COVID-19. Only in-frame clones appear in the TCRdb table, and some are missing; sequencing was by immunoSEQ multiplex PCR. Found here are approximately 170,000 clones, approximately 89% of them singletons; the top ten hold roughly 3.4%. The sample comprised peripheral blood. These receptors all come from a man aged 65 to 79 with acute or convalescent COVID-19.

The chain links TRBV5-5 to TRBJ1-2; 7 bases align to TRBD1. CDR3 size: 15 residues. Looked up from germline, CDR1 is SGHKS and CDR2 is YYEKEE (reference sequence). The J segment lost 6 bases and the V segment lost 3 bases, leaving 11 bases of the junction unmatched. The CDR3 loop reads CASSYTGARVDGYTF. CDR3 in DNA: TGTGCCAGCAGCTATACAGGGGCGAGGGTTGATGGCTACACCTTC.

The rearrangement uses TRBV27 and TRBJ1-1; D not certain. The CDR3 extends over 13 amino acids. The germline V gene encodes CDR1 MNHEY and CDR2 SMNVEV (reference sequence). Trimming took off 6 bases at V and 2 bases at J, with 10 bases between the two ends. CDR3 bases: TGTGCCAGCAGCTGGGGAGGAAACACTGAAGCTTTCTTT. It is translated as CASSWGGNTEAFF.

The chain is built from TRBV5-1 and TRBJ2-1; 10 bases agree with TRBD1. Germline V gene data show CDR1 as SGHRS and CDR2 as YFSETQ. V lost 1 base, J lost 4 bases, and 2 bases stayed unmatched. The CDR3 has 15 amino acids. The CDR3 protein is CASSLMGQGYNEQFF. The CDR3 bases are TGCGCCAGCAGCTTGATGGGACAGGGGTACAATGAGCAGTTCTTC.

The chain is built from TRBV7-2 and TRBJ2-7; D is unresolved. This CDR3 region has 14 residues. Germline V gene data show CDR1 as SGHTA and CDR2 as FQGNSA. The germline V and J ends were trimmed by 7 bases and 0 bases, with 13 bases remaining between them. CDR3 coding DNA: TGTGCCAGCACCTACCAGACAAGCTCCTACGAGCAGTACTTC. Protein sequence: CASTYQTSSYEQYF. The full variable domain, completed using reference TRBV7-2 and TRBJ2-7, is GAGVSQSPSNKVTEKGKDVELRCDPISGHTALYWYRQSLGQGLEFLIYFQGNSAPDKSGLPSDRFSAERTGGSVSTLTIQRTQQEDSAVYLCASTYQTSSYEQYFGPGTRLTVT.

This chain links TRBV7-3 with TRBJ1-2; 7 bases are shared with TRBD1. The V gene's germline CDR1 is SGHTA and CDR2 FQGTGA. The V segment lost 4 bases and the J segment 0 bases; nucleotides outside the gene matches: 2. The CDR3 is 14 residues long. The DNA for the CDR3 is TGTGCCAGCAGCTGGGACAGAGCTAACTATGGCTACACCTTC. Protein product: CASSWDRANYGYTF.

The rearrangement uses TRBV28 and TRBJ2-2, with 14 bases that match TRBD2. The CDR3 extends over 17 amino acids. With V trimmed by 5 bases and J by 8 bases, 10 bases remained unmatched. Germline loops: CDR1 MDHEN, CDR2 SYDVKM. CDR3 DNA sequence: TGTGCCAGCAGTCCGGCGGGACTAGCGGGAGTATCGGGGGAGCTGTTTTTT. Its protein is CASSPAGLAGVSGELFF.

The J gene is TRBJ1-5, the V gene TRBV4-2; D uncertain. Trimming cost V 0 bases and J 3 bases, with 3 bases left between them. CDR1 is LGHNA and CDR2 is YNFKEQ in the germline V gene. This CDR3 contains 13 residues. CDR3 nucleotides: TGTGCCAGCAGCCAAGATCACAATCAGCCCCAGCATTTT. Translating gives CASSQDHNQPQHF.

The chain employs TRBV19 and TRBJ1-5; 7 nucleotides line up with TRBD1. The CDR3 consists of 15 residues. Germline V CDR1 and CDR2: LNHDA, SQIVND (reference sequence). The trim removed 0 bases at V and 5 bases at J, leaving 4 bases unmatched. The CDR3 coding sequence is TGTGCCAGTAGTATAGACCGACAGGGTTATCAGCCCCAGCATTTT. Its translation: CASSIDRQGYQPQHF.

This chain links TRBV30 with TRBJ2-3; maybe TRBD2 (5 bases). The CDR3 consists of 13 residues. CDR1 is GTSNPN and CDR2 is SVGIG in the germline V gene (reference sequence). V was cut by 2 bases and J by 6 bases, with 12 bases left in between. The chain's CDR3 is CAWSRRAWDTQYF. Here the CDR3 DNA reads TGTGCCTGGAGTAGGCGGGCTTGGGATACGCAGTATTTT.

The chain combines TRBV5-1 with TRBJ2-1, with D perhaps matching TRBD2 (5 bases). The CDR3 runs 16 residues. Trimming cost V 5 bases and J 4 bases, with 19 bases left between them. Germline values: CDR1 SGHRS, CDR2 YFSETQ. The CDR3 region has the DNA TGCGCCAGCAGAGTTGCAGCGGCCACTCCTTACAATGAGCAGTTCTTC. It codes for CASRVAAATPYNEQFF.

The gene calls are TRBV15 and TRBJ1-2; D unresolved. Trimming took 3 bases from V and 2 from J, leaving 7 bases between them. The CDR3 is 13 residues long. Germline V gives CDR1 LNHNV, CDR2 YYDKDF (reference sequence). The CDR3, as DNA: TGTGCCACCAGCAGGACGGGAAACTATGGCTACACCTTC. Protein sequence: CATSRTGNYGYTF.

This clone has just one count. CDR3 coding DNA: TGTGCCAGCAGCGCCGGGACAGGACACTCTGGAAACACCATATATTTT. This sequence encodes CASSAGTGHSGNTIYF. The chain couples TRBV9 to TRBJ1-3; 8 bases line up with TRBD1. The germline V gene encodes CDR1 SGDLS and CDR2 YYNGEE. The V gene end was trimmed by 3 bases and the J gene end by 0 bases; junction bases not matched to a gene: 5. The CDR3 covers 16 residues.

This clone was seen more than once but under ten times. DNA of the CDR3: TGTGCCAGCAGCCATCTCCTAGCGGGAGAGGGCGAGCAGTACTTC. Protein product: CASSHLLAGEGEQYF. The chain has TRBV3-1 (or the pseudogene TRBV3-2) and TRBJ2-7; 10 bases line up with TRBD2. The CDR3 is 15 residues long. Germline V gene data show CDR1 as LGHDT and CDR2 as YNNKEL (reference sequence). J gave up 6 bases and V 3 bases, and 8 bases lay outside the gene matches.

The chain carries TRBV9 and TRBJ2-7; tentative D call: TRBD2 (6 bases). Germline CDR1 and CDR2: SGDLS and YYNGEE. V lost 3 bases and J 2 bases, leaving 12 bases between the germline ends. The CDR3 has 14 amino acids. CDR3 region: CASSEGLSAYEQYF. DNA of the CDR3: TGTGCCAGCAGCGAGGGACTCTCTGCCTACGAGCAGTACTTC. Looking up the rest from reference TRBV9 and TRBJ2-7 gives the full variable domain: DSGVTQTPKHLITATGQRVTLRCSPRSGDLSVYWYQQSLDQGLQFLIQYYNGEERAKGNILERFSAQQFPDLHSELNLSSLELGDSALYFCASSEGLSAYEQYFGPGTRLTVT.

The rearrangement uses TRBV10-3 and TRBJ2-5; D might be TRBD2 (6 bases). Trimming left V 4 bases short and J 2 bases short, with 11 bases between. CDR3 size: 14 residues. Germline CDR1 is ENHRY and CDR2 is SYGVKD. In DNA, the CDR3 is TGTGCCATCAGTGCCCGGACTATACAAGAGACCCAGTACTTC. Residues: CAISARTIQETQYF.

This clone was seen once. The J gene is TRBJ1-6, the V gene TRBV12-5; no clear D gene. Germline-derived CDR1 and CDR2 are LGHNT and FRNRAP. The CDR3 extends over 13 amino acids. V lost 3 bases and J 4 bases, leaving 4 bases between the germline ends. The CDR3 sequence: CASGLQYNSPLHF. CDR3 DNA: TGTGCTAGTGGTTTACAATATAATTCACCCCTCCACTTT.

The J gene is TRBJ2-1, the V gene TRBV5-4; D gene unclear. Per germline, CDR1 SGHNT and CDR2 YYREEE (reference sequence). This CDR3 has 13 residues. Trimming pared 1 base from V and 9 bases from J, leaving 11 bases between. CDR3 residues: CASSLNRGVEQFF. In nucleotides, the CDR3 is TGTGCCAGCAGCTTGAATCGTGGAGTTGAGCAGTTCTTC.

This clone showed up just once. This sequence joins TRBV27 and TRBJ2-3; 7 bases are shared with TRBD2. Germline CDR1 is MNHEY and CDR2 is SMNVEV (reference sequence). V lost 5 bases to trimming and J lost 0 bases; unmatched junction nucleotides: 5. The CDR3 runs 15 residues. DNA for the CDR3: TGTGCCAGCAGTCTTGCAGCGGGGAGCACAGATACGCAGTATTTT. Its translation is CASSLAAGSTDTQYF.

This clone was observed once. CDR3 sequence: CASRRRVDATGNTIYF. DNA of the CDR3: TGTGCCAGCCGAAGGAGGGTGGACGCAACTGGAAACACCATATATTTT. This chain uses TRBV25-1 with TRBJ1-3; D unclear. Trimming removed 8 bases at V and 2 bases at J, with 19 bases between. The germline V gene has CDR1 MGHDK and CDR2 SYGVNS. This CDR3 has 16 amino acids. Together with reference TRBV25-1 and TRBJ1-3, the CDR3 gives the full variable domain: EADIYQTPRYLVIGTGKKITLECSQTMGHDKMYWYQQDPGMELHLIHYSYGVNSTEKGDLSSESTVSRIRTEHFPLTLESARPSHTSQYLCASRRRVDATGNTIYFGEGSWLTVV.

The V and J genes are TRBV7-9 and TRBJ1-1; 7 nucleotides match TRBD1. V dropped 5 bases and J dropped 5; count of bases not matched to a gene: 5. The CDR3 has 13 amino acids. CDR1 is SEHNR and CDR2 is FQNEAQ in the germline V gene (reference sequence). CDR3 protein: CASSRDSVTEAFF. The DNA of the CDR3 is TGTGCCAGCAGCCGGGACAGTGTTACTGAAGCTTTCTTT.

This clone appeared a few times. This chain links TRBV6-4 with TRBJ2-1, with 8 positions matching TRBD2. CDR1 is MRHNA and CDR2 is SNTAGT in the germline V gene. The V and J ends lost 5 bases and 6 bases, in that order; junction bases with no gene match: 3. The CDR3 spans 13 residues. The CDR3 region is CASSSGGTNEQFF. For the CDR3, the DNA is TGTGCCAGCAGTAGCGGGGGTACCAATGAGCAGTTCTTC.

The J gene is TRBJ2-3, the V gene TRBV18; D may be TRBD2 (6 bases). Germline V gene lookup returns CDR1 KGHSH and CDR2 LQKENI. CDR3 length: 13 residues. V lost 5 bases and J lost 4, with 10 bases in between. This chain's CDR3 is CASSTGVPDTQYF. In nucleotides, the CDR3 is TGTGCCAGCTCAACGGGAGTCCCAGATACGCAGTATTTT. Supplemented by reference TRBV18 and TRBJ2-3, the full variable domain reads NAGVMQNPRHLVRRRGQEARLRCSPMKGHSHVYWYRQLPEEGLKFMVYLQKENIIDESGMPKERFSAEFPKEGPSILRIQQVVRGDSAAYFCASSTGVPDTQYFGPGTRLTVL.

The J gene is TRBJ2-1, the V gene TRBV27; maybe TRBD2 (6 bases). V gave up 0 bases and J gave up 9 bases, with 9 bases separating them. In germline, CDR1 is MNHEY, CDR2 SMNVEV (reference sequence). The CDR3 spans 13 residues. The CDR3 DNA sequence: TGTGCCAGCAGTTTATCGAGGGAGGCTGAGCAGTTCTTC. This gives the protein CASSLSREAEQFF.

The rearrangement links TRBV29-1 to TRBJ2-7; tentatively, D is TRBD1 (5 bases). Germline V CDR1 and CDR2: SQVTM, ANQGSEA. The CDR3 consists of 12 residues. Trimming took 3 bases from V and 4 from J, leaving 10 bases between them. CDR3 sequence: CSVDHQGYEQYF. The CDR3 nucleotides read TGCAGCGTTGACCACCAGGGATACGAGCAGTACTTC.

The chain uses TRBV3-1 (or the pseudogene TRBV3-2) and TRBJ1-6, with 7 bases matching TRBD1. Germline V gene data show CDR1 as LGHDT and CDR2 as YNNKEL (reference sequence). The V and J ends lost 4 bases and 3 bases, in that order; junction bases with no gene match: 6. CDR3 length: 16 amino acids. The CDR3 sequence: CASSPRTGDYNSPLHF. The CDR3 DNA sequence: TGTGCCAGCAGCCCCCGAACAGGGGACTATAATTCACCCCTCCACTTT.

J is TRBJ2-1 and V is TRBV11-2; D not certain. Trimming took off 1 base at V and 7 bases at J, with 8 bases between the two ends. Per the germline V gene, CDR1 is SGHAT and CDR2 is FQNNGV. The CDR3 covers 13 residues. The CDR3: CASSLAGLNEQFF. DNA for the CDR3: TGTGCCAGCAGCTTAGCCGGGTTAAATGAGCAGTTCTTC. Complete variable domain (other parts from reference TRBV11-2 and TRBJ2-1): EAGVAQSPRYKIIEKRQSVAFWCNPISGHATLYWYQQILGQGPKLLIQFQNNGVVDDSQLPKDRFSAERLKGVDSTLKIQPAKLEDSAVYLCASSLAGLNEQFFGPGTRLTVL.

The J gene is TRBJ2-5, the V gene TRBV30; D is undetermined. The germline gives CDR1 GTSNPN, CDR2 SVGIG (reference sequence). The length of the CDR3 is 15 residues. The ends were cut back, 4 bases at V and 7 bases at J, with 22 bases in the middle. In DNA form, the CDR3 reads TGTGCCTGGAAATTCGGCGCAACCGTCGGGTTGACCCAGTACTTC. It specifies CAWKFGATVGLTQYF.

The genes are TRBV6-5 and TRBJ2-7; 8 bases are a match to TRBD2. The CDR3 consists of 15 residues. V shed 5 bases and J 4 bases; nucleotides not matched to a gene: 10. Germline V gives CDR1 MNHEY, CDR2 SVGAGI. CDR3 protein: CASSTGLAKVYEQYF. The CDR3 DNA is TGTGCCAGCAGTACTGGACTAGCAAAGGTATACGAGCAGTACTTC.

This chain joins TRBV24-1 and TRBJ2-5; TRBD1 matches 9 bases. Germline CDR1 and CDR2: KGHDR and SFDVKD. The CDR3 covers 16 residues. With V trimmed by 3 bases and J by 3 bases, 7 bases remained unmatched. This CDR3 reads CATSDPGTGTEETQYF. The CDR3 DNA reads TGTGCCACCAGTGATCCGGGGACAGGGACCGAAGAGACCCAGTACTTC.

Concerning this clone itself: Different DNA sequences within this sample yield the same CDR3. The CDR3 DNA is TGTGCCAGCTCACCGGGACTAGTGTCTTACGAGCAGTACTTC. Its translation is CASSPGLVSYEQYF. The chain is built from TRBV18 and TRBJ2-7, with 8 bases aligning to TRBD2. Germline loops: CDR1 KGHSH, CDR2 LQKENI. This CDR3 is 14 amino acids long. V shed 3 bases and J 4 bases; nucleotides not matched to a gene: 5.

This clone has a single count. This chain connects TRBV27 to TRBJ1-1, with TRBD1 matching over 7 bases. Unmatched junction bases numbered 10, after V lost 3 bases and J lost 0 bases. The CDR3 is made up of 17 amino acids. CDR1 MNHEY and CDR2 SMNVEV come from the germline V gene (reference sequence). The CDR3 protein is CASSFYGTAILNTEAFF. CDR3 DNA sequence: TGTGCCAGCAGTTTTTATGGGACAGCAATTCTGAACACTGAAGCTTTCTTT.

The chain links TRBV7-2 to TRBJ1-2; possibly TRBD1 for D (5 bases). Trimming stripped 3 bases from V and 8 bases from J, with 19 bases between. Per germline, CDR1 SGHTA and CDR2 FQGNSA. The CDR3 runs to 15 residues. CDR3 amino acids: CASSFSTALDGGYTF. Written as DNA, the CDR3 is TGTGCCAGCAGCTTCTCGACAGCTCTAGACGGGGGCTACACCTTC. The entire variable domain, with the rest obtained from reference TRBV7-2 and TRBJ1-2, is as follows: GAGVSQSPSNKVTEKGKDVELRCDPISGHTALYWYRQSLGQGLEFLIYFQGNSAPDKSGLPSDRFSAERTGGSVSTLTIQRTQQEDSAVYLCASSFSTALDGGYTFGSGTRLTVV.